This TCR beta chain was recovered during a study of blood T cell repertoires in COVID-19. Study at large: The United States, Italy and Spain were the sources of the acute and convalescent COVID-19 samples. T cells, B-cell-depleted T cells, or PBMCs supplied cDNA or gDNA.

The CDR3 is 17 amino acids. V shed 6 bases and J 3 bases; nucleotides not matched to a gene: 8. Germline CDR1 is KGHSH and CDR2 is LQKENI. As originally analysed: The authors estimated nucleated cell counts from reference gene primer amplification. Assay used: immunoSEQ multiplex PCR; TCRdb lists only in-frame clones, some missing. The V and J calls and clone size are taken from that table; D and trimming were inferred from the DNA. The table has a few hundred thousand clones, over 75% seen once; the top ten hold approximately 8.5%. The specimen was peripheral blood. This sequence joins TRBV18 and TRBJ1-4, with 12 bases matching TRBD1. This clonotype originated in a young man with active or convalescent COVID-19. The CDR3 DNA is TGTGCCAGCTCGTCTACGGGACAGGGGGCGTCTAATGAAAAACTGTTTTTT. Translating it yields CASSSTGQGASNEKLFF.